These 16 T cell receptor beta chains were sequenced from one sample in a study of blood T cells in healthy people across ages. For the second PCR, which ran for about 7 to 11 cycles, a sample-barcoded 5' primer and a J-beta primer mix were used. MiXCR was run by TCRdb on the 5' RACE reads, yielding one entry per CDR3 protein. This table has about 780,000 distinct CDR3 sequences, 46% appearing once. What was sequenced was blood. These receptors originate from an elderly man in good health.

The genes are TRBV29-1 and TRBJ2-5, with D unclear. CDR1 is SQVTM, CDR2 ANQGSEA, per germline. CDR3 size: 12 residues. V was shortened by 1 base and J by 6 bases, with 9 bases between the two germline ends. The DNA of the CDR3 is TGCAGCGTTGAAGGGATGGGGAAGACCCAGTACTTC. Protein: CSVEGMGKTQYF. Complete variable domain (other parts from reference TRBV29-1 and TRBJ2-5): SAVISQKPSRDICQRGTSLTIQCQVDSQVTMMFWYRQQPGQSLTLIATANQGSEATYESGFVIDKFPISRPNLTFSTLTVSNMSPEDSSIYLCSVEGMGKTQYFGPGTRLLVL.

The CDR3 sequence is CASSDWTGLAPEQFF. CDR3 in DNA: TGTGCCAGCAGTGATTGGACGGGACTAGCTCCTGAGCAGTTCTTC. The V call is TRBV6-1, the J call TRBJ2-1, with TRBD2 identical over 9 bases. V was pared by 3 bases and J by 9 bases, with 9 bases of the junction left unmatched. This CDR3 is built from 15 residues. In germline, CDR1 is MNHNS, CDR2 SASEGT.

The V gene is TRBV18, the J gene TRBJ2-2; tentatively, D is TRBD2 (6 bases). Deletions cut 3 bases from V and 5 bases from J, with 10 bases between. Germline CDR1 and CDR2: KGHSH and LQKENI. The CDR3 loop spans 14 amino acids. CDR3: CASSPAAGTGELFF. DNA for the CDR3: TGTGCCAGCTCACCTGCTGCGGGAACCGGGGAGCTGTTTTTT.

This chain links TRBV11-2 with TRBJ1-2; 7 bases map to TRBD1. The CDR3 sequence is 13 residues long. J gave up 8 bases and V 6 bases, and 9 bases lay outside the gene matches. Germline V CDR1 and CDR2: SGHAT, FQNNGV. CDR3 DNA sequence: TGTGCCAGCAGTGACCTCCGACAGGGCGGCTACACCTTC. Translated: CASSDLRQGGYTF.

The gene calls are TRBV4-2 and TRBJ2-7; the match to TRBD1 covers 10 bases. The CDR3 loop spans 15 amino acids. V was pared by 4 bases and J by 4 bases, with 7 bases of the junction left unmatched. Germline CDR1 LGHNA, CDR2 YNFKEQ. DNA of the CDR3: TGTGCCAGCAGCCCAGGACAGGGGGGGGATTACGAGCAGTACTTC. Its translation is CASSPGQGGDYEQYF.

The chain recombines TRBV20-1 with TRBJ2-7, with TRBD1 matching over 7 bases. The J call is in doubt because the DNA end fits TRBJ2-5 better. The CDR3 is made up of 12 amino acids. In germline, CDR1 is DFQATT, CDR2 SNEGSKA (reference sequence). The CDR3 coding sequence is TGCAGTGCTCAGCAGGGGGTAGAGACCCAGTACTTC. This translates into CSAQQGVETQYF.

CDR3 sequence reads: CASSQVLGVGEQYF. The CDR3 DNA is TGCGCCAGCAGCCAAGTTCTTGGGGTAGGCGAGCAGTACTTC. The rearrangement joins TRBV4-3 to TRBJ2-7; the D is unclear. Germline V gene sequence: CDR1 LGHNA, CDR2 YSLEER. This CDR3 contains 14 residues. V lost 1 base to trimming and J lost 6 bases, with 13 bases between them.

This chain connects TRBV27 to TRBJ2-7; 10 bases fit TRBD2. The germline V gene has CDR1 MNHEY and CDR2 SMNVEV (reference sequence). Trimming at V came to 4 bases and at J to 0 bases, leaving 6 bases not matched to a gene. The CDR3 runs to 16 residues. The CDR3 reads CASSSRLAGVSYEQYF. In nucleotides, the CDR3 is TGTGCCAGCAGTTCGCGGCTAGCGGGGGTCTCCTACGAGCAGTACTTC.

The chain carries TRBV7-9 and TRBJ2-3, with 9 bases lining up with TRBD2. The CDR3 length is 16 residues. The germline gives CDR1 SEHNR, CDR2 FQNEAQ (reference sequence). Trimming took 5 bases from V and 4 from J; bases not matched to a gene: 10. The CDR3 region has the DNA TGTGCCAGCAGCCATCCCGGGACTAGCTTAGCAGATACGCAGTATTTT. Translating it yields CASSHPGTSLADTQYF. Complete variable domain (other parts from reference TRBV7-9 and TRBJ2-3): DTGVSQNPRHKITKRGQNVTFRCDPISEHNRLYWYRQTLGQGPEFLTYFQNEAQLEKSRLLSDRFSAERPKGSFSTLEIQRTEQGDSAMYLCASSHPGTSLADTQYFGPGTRLTVL.

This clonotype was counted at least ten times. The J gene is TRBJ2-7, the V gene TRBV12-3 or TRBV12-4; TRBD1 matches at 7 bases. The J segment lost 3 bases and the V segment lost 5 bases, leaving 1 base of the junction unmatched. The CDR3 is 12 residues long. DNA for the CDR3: TGTGCCAGCAGTGGACAGGTCTACGAGCAGTACTTC. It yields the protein CASSGQVYEQYF.

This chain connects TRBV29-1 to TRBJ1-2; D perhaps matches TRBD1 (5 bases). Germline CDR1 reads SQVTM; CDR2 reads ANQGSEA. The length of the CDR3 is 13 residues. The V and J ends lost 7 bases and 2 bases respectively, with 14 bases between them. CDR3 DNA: TGCAGCGCCGAGGGGTTGGTGAACTATGGCTACACCTTC. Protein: CSAEGLVNYGYTF.

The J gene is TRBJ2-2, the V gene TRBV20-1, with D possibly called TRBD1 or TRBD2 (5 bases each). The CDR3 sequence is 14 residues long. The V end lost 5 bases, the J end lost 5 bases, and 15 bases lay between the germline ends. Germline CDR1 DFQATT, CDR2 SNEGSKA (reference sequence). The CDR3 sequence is CSAPLSGRTGELFF. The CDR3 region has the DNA TGCAGTGCTCCTCTATCGGGGCGTACCGGGGAGCTGTTTTTT.

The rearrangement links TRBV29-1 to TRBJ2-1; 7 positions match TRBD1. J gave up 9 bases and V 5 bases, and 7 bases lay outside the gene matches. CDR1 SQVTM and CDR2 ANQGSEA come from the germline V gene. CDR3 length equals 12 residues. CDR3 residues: CSVRGGYGEQFF. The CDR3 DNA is TGCAGCGTTAGAGGGGGCTATGGTGAGCAGTTCTTC.

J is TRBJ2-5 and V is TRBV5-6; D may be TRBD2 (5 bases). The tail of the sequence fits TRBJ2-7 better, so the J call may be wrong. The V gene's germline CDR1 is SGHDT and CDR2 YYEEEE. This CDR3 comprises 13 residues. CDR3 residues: CASSRDYRYEQYF. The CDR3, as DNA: TGTGCCAGCAGCCGAGACTATCGGTACGAGCAGTACTTC.

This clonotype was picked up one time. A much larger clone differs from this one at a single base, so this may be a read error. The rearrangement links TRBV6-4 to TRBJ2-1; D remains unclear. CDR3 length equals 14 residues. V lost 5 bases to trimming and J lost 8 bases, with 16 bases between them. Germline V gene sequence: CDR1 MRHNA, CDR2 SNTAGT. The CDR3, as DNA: TGTGCCAGCAGTCCCCTTGAGACGTCCGATGAGCAGTTCTTC. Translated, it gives CASSPLETSDEQFF.

CDR3 sequence: CSALGQFYGYTF. The DNA for the CDR3 is TGCAGTGCCCTGGGACAGTTCTATGGCTACACCTTC. The chain recombines TRBV20-1 with TRBJ1-2; 7 bases are shared with TRBD1. The CDR3 has 12 amino acids. In germline, CDR1 is DFQATT, CDR2 SNEGSKA (reference sequence). J was trimmed by 4 bases and V by 6 bases; bases with no gene match: 5.